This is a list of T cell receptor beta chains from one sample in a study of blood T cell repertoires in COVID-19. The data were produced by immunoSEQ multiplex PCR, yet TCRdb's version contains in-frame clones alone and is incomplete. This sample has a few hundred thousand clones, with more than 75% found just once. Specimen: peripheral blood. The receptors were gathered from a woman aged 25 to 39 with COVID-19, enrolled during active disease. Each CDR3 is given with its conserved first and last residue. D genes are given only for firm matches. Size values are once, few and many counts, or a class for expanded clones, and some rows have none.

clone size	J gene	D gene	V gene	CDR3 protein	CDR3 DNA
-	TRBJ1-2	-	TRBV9	CASSVLDRPGGYTF	TGTGCCAGCAGCGTTCTAGACCGTCCCGGGGGCTACACCTTC
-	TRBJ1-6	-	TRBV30	CAWSVRAGEGGSPLHF	TGTGCCTGGAGTGTTCGGGCAGGGGAGGGTGGTTCACCCCTCCACTTT
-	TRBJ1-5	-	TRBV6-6	CASSSENSNQPQHF	TGTGCCAGCAGTTCAGAAAATAGCAATCAGCCCCAGCATTTT
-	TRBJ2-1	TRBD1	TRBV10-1	CASSEGTGEGNEQFF	TGCGCCAGCAGTGAGGGGACAGGGGAGGGCAATGAGCAGTTCTTC
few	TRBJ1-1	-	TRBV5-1	CASSRAGLNTEAFF	TGCGCCAGCAGTAGGGCGGGATTGAACACTGAAGCTTTCTTT
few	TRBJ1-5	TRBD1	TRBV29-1	CSATTGGGQPQHF	TGCAGCGCCACGACAGGGGGCGGTCAGCCCCAGCATTTT
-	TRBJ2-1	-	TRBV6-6	CASSYSIGDQFF	TGTGCCAGCAGTTACTCAATAGGGGATCAGTTCTTC
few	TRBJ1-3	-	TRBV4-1	CASSQGPGITGNTIYF	TGCGCCAGCAGCCAAGGACCAGGGATTACAGGAAACACCATATATTTT
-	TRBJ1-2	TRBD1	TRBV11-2	CASSRDRVGYTF	TGTGCCAGCAGCCGAGACAGGGTCGGCTACACCTTC
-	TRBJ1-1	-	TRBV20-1	CSASRQGGSAFF	TGCAGTGCTAGTCGTCAGGGTGGATCAGCTTTCTTT
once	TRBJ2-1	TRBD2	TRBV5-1	CASSRGLADYNEQFF	TGCGCCAGCAGCCGGGGACTAGCGGATTACAATGAGCAGTTCTTC
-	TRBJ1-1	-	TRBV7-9	CASSKLPANRAENTEAFF	TGTGCCAGCAGCAAGCTACCAGCCAACAGGGCCGAGAACACTGAAGCTTTCTTT
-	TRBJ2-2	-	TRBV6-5	CASSRLGPGELFF	TGTGCCAGCAGCCGACTAGGGCCCGGGGAGCTGTTTTTT
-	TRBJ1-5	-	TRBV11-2	CASSPGSRGDQPQHF	TGTGCCAGCAGCCCCGGTAGCCGGGGAGATCAGCCCCAGCATTTT
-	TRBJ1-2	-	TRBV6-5	CASRKTGLYGYTF	TGTGCCAGCAGGAAGACAGGCCTCTATGGCTACACCTTC
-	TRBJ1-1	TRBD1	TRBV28	CASSTQGWAEAFF	TGTGCCAGCAGCACACAGGGGTGGGCTGAAGCTTTCTTT
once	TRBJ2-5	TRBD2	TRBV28	CASSEGTSGRWWERETQYF	TGTGCCAGCAGCGAGGGGACTAGCGGGAGGTGGTGGGAGAGAGAGACCCAGTACTTC
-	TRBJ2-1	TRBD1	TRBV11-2	CASSLDKGTGLVYEQFF	TGTGCCAGCAGCTTAGATAAGGGGACAGGGCTCGTGTATGAGCAGTTCTTC
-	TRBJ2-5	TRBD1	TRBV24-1	CATSDRQGVVQETQYF	TGTGCCACCAGTGATCGGCAGGGGGTTGTCCAAGAGACCCAGTACTTC
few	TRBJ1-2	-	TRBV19	CASSNARSGSYYGYTF	TGTGCCAGTAGTAATGCTAGGTCCGGGAGCTACTATGGCTACACCTTC
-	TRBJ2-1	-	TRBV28	CASSSGSSSYNEQFF	TGTGCCAGCAGTTCCGGGAGCTCGTCCTACAATGAGCAGTTCTTC
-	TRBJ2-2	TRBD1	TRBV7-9	CASSFRGQGTNTGELFF	TGTGCCAGCAGCTTTAGGGGACAGGGAACGAACACCGGGGAGCTGTTTTTT
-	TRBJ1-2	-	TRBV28	CASSSPTDFYGYTF	TGTGCCAGCAGTTCCCCGACAGATTTCTATGGCTACACCTTC
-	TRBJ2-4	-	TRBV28	CASSLGQSLAKNIQYF	TGTGCCAGCAGTTTAGGGCAGTCGTTAGCCAAAAACATTCAGTACTTC
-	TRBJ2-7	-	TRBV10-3	CAISESGDSIYEQYF	TGTGCCATCAGTGAGTCGGGGGACTCCATCTACGAGCAGTACTTC
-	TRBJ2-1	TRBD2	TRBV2	CASKWAGGYNEQFF	TGTGCCAGCAAGTGGGCGGGGGGGTACAATGAGCAGTTCTTC
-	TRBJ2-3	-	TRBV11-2	CASSFKGLKGDTQYF	TGTGCCAGCAGCTTTAAGGGACTCAAGGGAGATACGCAGTATTTT
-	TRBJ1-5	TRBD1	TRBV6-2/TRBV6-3	CASSPGTGTNSNQPQHF	TGTGCCAGCAGCCCTGGGACAGGGACTAATAGCAATCAGCCCCAGCATTTT
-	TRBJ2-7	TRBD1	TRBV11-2	CASSSGYRGRDEQYF	TGTGCCAGCAGCTCAGGCTACAGGGGGCGAGACGAGCAGTACTTC
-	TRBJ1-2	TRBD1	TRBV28	CASSLWGQGRGYTF	TGTGCCAGCAGTTTATGGGGACAGGGTCGCGGCTACACCTTC
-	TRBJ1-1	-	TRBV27	CASSLSSGRGNTEAFF	TGTGCCAGCAGTTTATCGAGTGGCAGGGGGAACACTGAAGCTTTCTTT
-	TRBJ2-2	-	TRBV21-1	CASGETGPLFF	TGTGCCAGCGGCGAGACAGGGCCGCTGTTTTTT
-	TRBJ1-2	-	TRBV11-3	CASSLDPRGYTF	TGTGCCAGCAGCTTAGATCCGCGGGGCTACACCTTC
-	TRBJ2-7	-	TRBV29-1	CSVVVSSYEQYF	TGCAGCGTTGTAGTTAGCTCCTACGAGCAGTACTTC
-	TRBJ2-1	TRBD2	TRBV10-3	CAISPATSGYNEQFF	TGTGCCATCAGCCCGGCGACTAGCGGCTACAATGAGCAGTTCTTC
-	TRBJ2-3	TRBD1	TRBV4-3	CASSQRSGQGAESQYF	TGCGCCAGCAGCCAAAGATCAGGACAGGGGGCCGAGTCACAGTATTTT
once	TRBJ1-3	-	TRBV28	CASIPDSSGNTIYF	TGTGCCAGCATCCCGGACAGCTCTGGAAACACCATATATTTT
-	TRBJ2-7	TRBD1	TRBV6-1	CASSEVGTGVLQYF	TGTGCCAGCAGTGAAGTGGGGACAGGGGTTTTACAGTACTTC
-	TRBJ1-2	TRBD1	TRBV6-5	CASSSGQGDLGGYTF	TGTGCCAGCAGTTCGGGACAGGGGGATTTGGGCGGCTACACCTTC
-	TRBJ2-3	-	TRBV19	CASTPSAGTDTQYF	TGTGCCAGTACCCCTAGCGCCGGCACAGATACGCAGTATTTT
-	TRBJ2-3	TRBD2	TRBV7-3	CASSSGTTTDTQYF	TGTGCCAGCAGCTCGGGGACTACCACAGATACGCAGTATTTT
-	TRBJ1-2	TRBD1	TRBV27	CASSLYPPTGLRGYTF	TGTGCCAGCAGTTTATATCCCCCGACAGGGCTGCGCGGCTACACCTTC
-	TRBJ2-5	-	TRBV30	CAWSQYQETQYF	TGTGCCTGGAGCCAGTACCAAGAGACCCAGTACTTC
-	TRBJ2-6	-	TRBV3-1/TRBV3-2	CASSRSIGGGASGANVLTF	TGTGCCAGCAGCCGAAGCATTGGTGGGGGGGCCTCTGGGGCCAACGTCCTGACTTTC
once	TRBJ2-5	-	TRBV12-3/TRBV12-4	CASSGQTQETQYF	TGTGCCAGCAGTGGACAGACACAAGAGACCCAGTACTTC
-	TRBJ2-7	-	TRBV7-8	CASSLQGPNPYEQYF	TGTGCCAGCAGCTTACAGGGGCCAAACCCCTACGAGCAGTACTTC
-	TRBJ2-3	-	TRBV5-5	CASTLAQGTDTQYF	TGTGCCAGCACCCTGGCCCAGGGGACAGATACGCAGTATTTT
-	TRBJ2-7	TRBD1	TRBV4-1	CASSPTGQGGYEQYF	TGCGCCAGCAGCCCGACGGGACAGGGGGGTTACGAGCAGTACTTC
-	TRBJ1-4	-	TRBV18	CASSPPRREGEKLFF	TGTGCCAGCTCACCACCGCGTAGGGAGGGCGAAAAACTGTTTTTT
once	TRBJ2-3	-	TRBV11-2	CASSLDPGSTDTQYF	TGTGCCAGCAGCTTAGATCCGGGGAGCACAGATACGCAGTATTTT
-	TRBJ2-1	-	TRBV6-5	CASRNRGNEQFF	TGTGCCAGCAGGAATCGAGGGAATGAGCAGTTCTTC
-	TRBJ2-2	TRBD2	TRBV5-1	CASSLGTRRNTGELFF	TGCGCCAGCAGCCTAGGGACTAGGAGGAACACCGGGGAGCTGTTTTTT
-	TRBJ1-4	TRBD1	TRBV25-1	CASSDQGTGNEKLFF	TGTGCCAGCAGTGACCAGGGGACAGGGAATGAAAAACTGTTTTTT
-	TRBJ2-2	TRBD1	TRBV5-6	CASSSIGQANTGELFF	TGTGCCAGCAGCTCCATCGGACAGGCCAACACCGGGGAGCTGTTTTTT
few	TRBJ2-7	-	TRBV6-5	CASSYRITGEQYF	TGTGCCAGCAGTTACAGGATTACGGGGGAGCAGTACTTC